A selection of T cell receptor beta chains follows, all from one sample in a study of OX40 agonist ivuxolimab in advanced cancers. The data were produced by immunoSEQ multiplex PCR, yet TCRdb's version contains in-frame clones alone and is incomplete. The data contain roughly 79,000 clones, 85% of them singletons. Sequencing used CD4+ or CD8+ T cells sorted from blood, obtained in a trial of the OX40 agonist ivuxolimab. Receptors originate from an adult with an advanced solid tumor such as melanoma, head and neck, liver or kidney cancer. CDR3s include the opening cysteine and the closing phenylalanine or tryptophan. D genes are given only for firm matches. A row's size may be missing; if present it is once, few, many or a size class.

j_call | v_call | d_call | clone_size | cdr3_length | cdr3_nt | cdr3_aa
TRBJ1-1 | TRBV9 | - | - | 15 | TGTGCCAGCAGCGTCGTTCCGGGAGGGGCAACTGAAGCTTTCTTT | CASSVVPGGATEAFF
TRBJ2-1 | TRBV11-3 | TRBD2 | - | 15 | TGTGCCAGCAAAGCGGGACTAGCGGGAAGTAATGAGCAGTTCTTC | CASKAGLAGSNEQFF
TRBJ1-1 | TRBV5-8 | - | - | 11 | TGTGCCAGCAGCTTGAGGGAGACGACTTTCTTT | CASSLRETTFF
TRBJ1-1 | TRBV5-1 | TRBD1 | - | 15 | TGCGCCAGCAGCGTCTCACAGGGGGCGAGCACTGAAGCTTTCTTT | CASSVSQGASTEAFF
TRBJ2-7 | TRBV6-6 | - | - | 13 | TGTGCCAGCAGTCAGGTTCCCGAGGGGGAGCAGTACTTC | CASSQVPEGEQYF
TRBJ1-1 | TRBV6-5 | - | - | 14 | TGTGCCAGCAGTTTGGGCCACCTCAACACTGAAGCTTTCTTT | CASSLGHLNTEAFF
TRBJ2-5 | TRBV6-5 | TRBD1 | once | 14 | TGTGCCAGCAGTTACGACAGGGGTCAAGAGACCCAGTACTTC | CASSYDRGQETQYF
TRBJ2-7 | TRBV28 | - | - | 13 | TGTGCCAGCAGTGGTACAGGGAGGTACGAGCAGTACTTC | CASSGTGRYEQYF
TRBJ2-7 | TRBV19 | TRBD1 | - | 13 | TGTGCCAGTAGTACGACAGGGCACTACGAGCAGTACTTC | CASSTTGHYEQYF
TRBJ2-1 | TRBV6-5 | - | - | 15 | TGTGCCACCAGGGGTAGGACTGCGGGGTTGTTTGAGCAGTTCTTC | CATRGRTAGLFEQFF
TRBJ1-1 | TRBV25-1 | - | - | 16 | TGCGCCAGCAGTGAATATGGAGGCAGGGGAGCGGCTGAAGCTTTCTTT | CASSEYGGRGAAEAFF